The T cell receptor beta chain under discussion was sequenced for a study of shared clonotypes between healthy human individuals. Germline lookup yields CDR1 SGHTA and CDR2 FQGNSA. The CDR3 has 14 residues. Trimming shortened V by 6 bases and J by 4 bases, and 15 bases separated the two germline ends. The donors were adults (healthy and HIV-negative) with no recent acute infections or vaccinations. Under the authors' procedure: ImmunoSEQ supplied junction-only sequences lacking quality scores, so filtering was different. Produced via immunoSEQ multiplex PCR; TCRdb's table is partial and in-frame only. V and J calls and clone size are copied from that table; D and trimming were computed from the DNA. The sample holds about 450,000 clones, 79% seen once.

This TCR was recovered from a woman between 40 and 50 years old in good health. Some clones in this sample may be carry-over from other donors' samples. The chain recombines TRBV7-2 with TRBJ1-2; D might be TRBD1 (5 bases). Sequenced: PBMCs. This chain's CDR3 is CASRRVQGTYGYTF. The CDR3 DNA reads as TGTGCCAGCAGGAGGGTGCAGGGAACCTATGGCTACACCTTC.